The rows below give T cell receptor beta chains drawn from one sample of a study of identical twins. TCRdb reanalysed the 5' RACE reads using MiXCR and keeps one entry per CDR3 protein. The table lists about 240,000 distinct CDR3 sequences, approximately 8% of them singletons, with about 5.6% in the top ten. These data also formed part of another study, on yellow fever vaccine responses in identical twins.

Sequencing input: CD8+ T cells sorted from blood. The receptor set was obtained from a woman between 18 and 29 years old in good health. Each CDR3 is given with its conserved first and last residue. The D gene is left open where the match is weak. Expanded clones get a size class; other rows say once, few or many, or leave the size out.

V gene: TRBV7-9; J gene: TRBJ1-1; D gene: TRBD1; clone size: many; CDR3 DNA: TGTGCCAGCAGCTTACCCAGGGGGGCAACCACTGAAGCTTTCTTT; CDR3 protein: CASSLPRGATTEAFF
V gene: TRBV9; J gene: TRBJ2-2; D gene: -; clone size: -; CDR3 DNA: TGTGCCAGCAGCGTAGGTGACCGACCCGTCGCCGGGGAGCTGTTTTTT; CDR3 protein: CASSVGDRPVAGELFF
V gene: TRBV5-1; J gene: TRBJ2-3; D gene: -; clone size: -; CDR3 DNA: TGCGCCAGCAGCGGCGATACGGCTACTAGCACAGATACGCAGTATTTT; CDR3 protein: CASSGDTATSTDTQYF
V gene: TRBV27; J gene: TRBJ2-1; D gene: -; clone size: many; CDR3 DNA: TGTGCCAGCAAAAGGGGGAGCTCCTACAATGAGCAGTTCTTC; CDR3 protein: CASKRGSSYNEQFF
V gene: TRBV13; J gene: TRBJ2-5; D gene: -; clone size: few; CDR3 DNA: TGTGCCAGCAGTAAGGGCGGGGAAGAGACCCAGTACTTC; CDR3 protein: CASSKGGEETQYF
V gene: TRBV27; J gene: TRBJ1-5; D gene: -; clone size: few; CDR3 DNA: TGTGCCAGCAGTTTATTTCACGGGGCCGATCAGCCCCAGCATTTT; CDR3 protein: CASSLFHGADQPQHF
V gene: TRBV9; J gene: TRBJ2-3; D gene: -; clone size: -; CDR3 DNA: TGTGCCAGCAGCGTAGCTCACGAGGAAGATACGCAGTATTTT; CDR3 protein: CASSVAHEEDTQYF
V gene: TRBV7-9; J gene: TRBJ2-5; D gene: -; clone size: -; CDR3 DNA: TGTGCCAGCAGCTCCCACCGGGACGCTGAGCGCCAAGAGACCCAGTACTTC; CDR3 protein: CASSSHRDAERQETQYF
V gene: TRBV3-1; J gene: TRBJ1-1; D gene: -; clone size: many; CDR3 DNA: TGTGCCAGCAGCCAAGATCCGTCGGGGCGCACTGAAGCTTTCTTT; CDR3 protein: CASSQDPSGRTEAFF
V gene: TRBV5-1; J gene: TRBJ2-3; D gene: -; clone size: -; CDR3 DNA: TGCGCCAGCAGCTTGGTCGGGCGTGTCACAGATACGCAGTATTTT; CDR3 protein: CASSLVGRVTDTQYF
V gene: TRBV2; J gene: TRBJ2-1; D gene: TRBD2; clone size: few; CDR3 DNA: TGTGCCAGCAGTGATGAGTGGGAGGGAAAGTTCTTC; CDR3 protein: CASSDEWEGKFF
V gene: TRBV28; J gene: TRBJ2-2; D gene: TRBD1; clone size: -; CDR3 DNA: TGTGCCAGCAGTTCCTTCCTCCGGGACAGGGGTACGAACACCGGGGAGCTGTTTTTT; CDR3 protein: CASSSFLRDRGTNTGELFF
V gene: TRBV7-3; J gene: TRBJ1-1; D gene: -; clone size: few; CDR3 DNA: TGTGCCAGCAGCTTATTTATCACTGAAGCTTTCTTT; CDR3 protein: CASSLFITEAFF
V gene: TRBV4-2; J gene: TRBJ2-3; D gene: TRBD2; clone size: few; CDR3 DNA: TGTGCCAGCAGCCAAGATCGCGGGGGTGGCGCAGATACGCAGTATTTT; CDR3 protein: CASSQDRGGGADTQYF
V gene: TRBV16; J gene: TRBJ2-7; D gene: TRBD2; clone size: few; CDR3 DNA: TGTGCCAGCTGTCCCTCTGCTAGCGGCTACGAGCAGTACTTC; CDR3 protein: CASCPSASGYEQYF
V gene: TRBV27; J gene: TRBJ2-7; D gene: TRBD1; clone size: few; CDR3 DNA: TGTGCCAGCAGTTCCCCCGGGACAGGGCTCTACGAGCAGTACTTC; CDR3 protein: CASSSPGTGLYEQYF
V gene: TRBV7-9; J gene: TRBJ2-2; D gene: -; clone size: few; CDR3 DNA: TGTGCCAGCAGCTTCCCTTGGACAGCAAACACCGGGGAGCTGTTTTTT; CDR3 protein: CASSFPWTANTGELFF
V gene: TRBV28; J gene: TRBJ2-6; D gene: -; clone size: -; CDR3 DNA: TGTGCCAGCTTACCTCTAGGTACTGGGGCCAACGTCCTGACTTTC; CDR3 protein: CASLPLGTGANVLTF
V gene: TRBV4-1; J gene: TRBJ1-2; D gene: TRBD1; clone size: many; CDR3 DNA: TGCGCCAGCAGCCAAGTCTCGAGACAGGGTGGCTACACCTTC; CDR3 protein: CASSQVSRQGGYTF